One and the same sample provided the 31 T cell receptor beta chains below, sequenced in a study of cytomegalovirus exposure and HLA in healthy donors. PCR involved 60 Vbeta and 13 Jbeta primers. TCRdb keeps only in-frame clones here, not all; method: immunoSEQ multiplex PCR. The table includes tens of thousands of clones, approximately 76% detected once. The sample was PBMCs. All receptors come from a woman aged 25 to 39 in good health and CMV-seropositive.

There are a few counts of this clone. V and J are TRBV11-1 and TRBJ2-3; 7 nucleotides agree with TRBD2. The trim removed 5 bases at V and 6 bases at J, leaving 8 bases unmatched. CDR3 length equals 14 residues. Looked up from germline, CDR1 is SGHAT and CDR2 is FQDESV (reference sequence). CDR3 coding DNA: TGTGCCAGCAGCGCAGGTGGACTAGTCGATACGCAGTATTTT. Translation: CASSAGGLVDTQYF.

Here the CDR3 DNA reads TGTGCCAGCAGCACCCTTGACCCGGACAGGGGGCAATACGAGCAGTACTTC. Its protein product is CASSTLDPDRGQYEQYF. The rearrangement uses TRBV5-4 and TRBJ2-7; the match to TRBD1 covers 11 bases. The CDR3 runs 17 residues. V lost 4 bases, J lost 4 bases, and 13 bases stayed unmatched. Germline V gene lookup returns CDR1 SGHNT and CDR2 YYREEE (reference sequence).

This clone showed up just once. V and J are TRBV5-6 and TRBJ1-4; possible D gene TRBD1, 6 bases. V was clipped by 4 bases and J by 11 bases, with 21 bases between them. Germline V CDR1 and CDR2: SGHDT, YYEEEE. This CDR3 comprises 15 residues. The CDR3 loop is CASSPWGRSTGKLFF. CDR3 DNA: TGTGCCAGCAGCCCCTGGGGCAGGTCAACAGGGAAACTGTTTTTT.

V and J are TRBV11-2 and TRBJ2-7; no clear D gene. This CDR3 comprises 14 residues. Trimming shortened V by 5 bases and J by 2 bases, and 13 bases separated the two germline ends. CDR1 SGHAT and CDR2 FQNNGV come from the germline V gene. CDR3 protein: CASSPPVGTYEQYF. The DNA for the CDR3 is TGTGCCAGCAGCCCCCCAGTTGGCACCTACGAGCAGTACTTC.

This clone was recorded once. The chain joins TRBV21-1 to TRBJ1-4; TRBD1, the D gene given by the table, was not confirmed from the DNA. TRBV21-1 represents a pseudogene. The CDR3 is made up of 16 amino acids. The CDR3 loop is CASSGAGTGFNEKLFF. CDR3 bases: TGTGCCAGCAGCGGTGCCGGGACAGGCTTTAATGAAAAACTGTTTTTT.

The J gene is TRBJ2-7, the V gene TRBV5-6; tentatively, D is TRBD1 (5 bases). V was trimmed by 5 bases and J by 0 bases, leaving 15 bases between them. CDR1 is SGHDT and CDR2 is YYEEEE in the germline V gene. The CDR3 runs to 15 residues. The CDR3 is CASSETGWSSYEQYF. The CDR3 region has the DNA TGTGCCAGCAGTGAAACAGGTTGGAGCTCCTACGAGCAGTACTTC. The full variable domain, rest sourced from reference TRBV5-6 and TRBJ2-7, is DAGVTQSPTHLIKTRGQQVTLRCSPKSGHDTVSWYQQALGQGPQFIFQYYEEEERQRGNFPDRFSGHQFPNYSSELNVNALLLGDSALYLCASSETGWSSYEQYFGPGTRLTVT.

The chain carries TRBV11-2 and TRBJ1-1; no clear D gene. The V gene's germline CDR1 is SGHAT and CDR2 FQNNGV. The CDR3 contains 12 residues. V gave up 1 base and J gave up 8 bases, with 8 bases separating them. CDR3 nucleotide sequence: TGTGCCAGCAGCTTAGTGAGGTTCGAAGCTTTCTTT. Its translation is CASSLVRFEAFF.

This clone was seen more than once but under ten times. The CDR3 sequence is CAWSLTTNTEAFF. The CDR3 DNA is TGTGCCTGGAGTCTCACAACGAACACTGAAGCTTTCTTT. V and J are TRBV30 and TRBJ1-1, with D unclear. In germline, CDR1 is GTSNPN, CDR2 SVGIG (reference sequence). The CDR3 extends over 13 amino acids. The V gene lost 2 bases and the J gene lost 1 base, with 8 bases spanning the gap.

This clone was seen only a few times. DNA of the CDR3: TGTGCCAGCACCGTTGGGGTGGACAGGGCAGCTTTCTTT. This gives the protein CASTVGVDRAAFF. The chain uses TRBV28 and TRBJ1-1; 8 positions agree with TRBD1. Germline V lookup: CDR1 MDHEN, CDR2 SYDVKM. Trimming at V came to 7 bases and at J to 10 bases, leaving 11 bases not matched to a gene. The CDR3 consists of 13 residues.

The CDR3 coding sequence is TGTGCCACCAGCATTCTGACAGGGTATGGAGCGCAGTACTTC. Protein: CATSILTGYGAQYF. The chain has TRBV15 and TRBJ2-5; 7 bases match TRBD1. In germline, CDR1 is LNHNV, CDR2 YYDKDF (reference sequence). The junction had 13 bases not matched to a gene; V was cut back by 4 bases and J by 11 bases. This CDR3 comprises 14 residues.

The chain joins TRBV6-5 to TRBJ1-2; 7 bases fit TRBD1. The CDR3 runs to 14 residues. V was clipped by 6 bases and J by 5 bases; unmatched bases: 9. Germline lookup yields CDR1 MNHEY and CDR2 SVGAGI. The CDR3 loop is CASRAGQEGYGYTF. The DNA for the CDR3 is TGTGCCAGCAGGGCAGGACAGGAAGGGTATGGCTACACCTTC.

V and J are TRBV10-3 and TRBJ2-5; 10 bases align to TRBD2. The J call may be in error: the DNA end matches TRBJ2-7 better. Germline V gene sequence: CDR1 ENHRY, CDR2 SYGVKD. CDR3 length: 15 residues. The CDR3 DNA reads TGTGCCATCAGTGGAAGCGGGGGGGCTAGGCGCGAGCAGTACTTC. It encodes CAISGSGGARREQYF.

The chain is built from TRBV5-4 and TRBJ2-1, with 8 positions matching TRBD2. CDR3 length equals 15 residues. V shed 1 base, J shed 3 bases, and the junction held 3 bases outside the gene matches. Germline assignment: CDR1 SGHNT and CDR2 YYREEE (reference sequence). In DNA form, the CDR3 reads TGTGCCAGCAGCTTGTCGCGGGAGGTCTACAATGAGCAGTTCTTC. It is translated as CASSLSREVYNEQFF.

The genes are TRBV7-2 and TRBJ2-7; 8 bases map to TRBD1. The CDR3 loop spans 15 amino acids. J gave up 2 bases and V 6 bases, and 9 bases lay outside the gene matches. Per the germline V gene, CDR1 is SGHTA and CDR2 is FQGNSA. The CDR3 is CASRRSLQGAYEQYF. CDR3 in DNA: TGTGCCAGCAGGCGTAGTTTACAGGGGGCCTACGAGCAGTACTTC.

This chain uses TRBV6-5 with TRBJ1-5, with D unclear. V was cut by 2 bases and J by 3 bases, with 8 bases left in between. The germline gives CDR1 MNHEY, CDR2 SVGAGI. CDR3 size: 14 residues. The CDR3, as DNA: TGTGCCAGCAGTTACACTAGGTTCAATCAGCCCCAGCATTTT. This sequence encodes CASSYTRFNQPQHF.

The chain links TRBV7-9 to TRBJ2-3; TRBD2 agrees at 10 bases. This CDR3 spans 16 amino acids. With V trimmed by 5 bases and J by 1 base, 6 bases remained unmatched. CDR1 is SEHNR, CDR2 FQNEAQ, per germline (reference sequence). In DNA, the CDR3 is TGTGCCAGCAGCCAACGAGCGGGGGGGGGCACAGATACGCAGTATTTT. Its translation: CASSQRAGGGTDTQYF.

This rearrangement joins TRBV27 to TRBJ2-2; no clear D gene. CDR1 MNHEY and CDR2 SMNVEV come from the germline V gene (reference sequence). With 3 bases removed from V and 5 bases from J, the gap between germline ends came to 7 bases. The CDR3 spans 13 residues. The CDR3 DNA reads as TGTGCCAGCAGTTTTCGGGTGACCGGGGAGCTGTTTTTT. Translation gives CASSFRVTGELFF.

The rearrangement joins TRBV9 to TRBJ1-2; 9 bases fit TRBD1. Germline-derived CDR1 and CDR2 are SGDLS and YYNGEE. With V trimmed by 2 bases and J by 5 bases, 4 bases remained unmatched. CDR3 size: 14 residues. The CDR3 is CASSVAGTGYGYTF. The CDR3 region has the DNA TGTGCCAGCAGCGTTGCCGGGACAGGGTATGGCTACACCTTC.

This chain links TRBV7-9 with TRBJ1-1; D unclear. The CDR3 has 14 residues. Between the trimmed V and J ends, which lost 5 bases and 1 base, there was a span of 11 bases. In germline, CDR1 is SEHNR, CDR2 FQNEAQ (reference sequence). The CDR3 here is CASSPELRNTEAFF. The CDR3 nucleotides are TGTGCCAGCAGCCCCGAGCTACGGAACACTGAAGCTTTCTTT.

The CDR3 region is CASSFIPTTEQYF. DNA of the CDR3: TGTGCCAGCAGTTTTATCCCAACGACAGAGCAGTACTTC. This chain connects TRBV28 to TRBJ2-7; no reliable D call. Germline loops: CDR1 MDHEN, CDR2 SYDVKM. The germline V and J ends were trimmed by 3 bases and 7 bases, with 13 bases remaining between them. CDR3 length equals 13 residues.

The chain has TRBV19 and TRBJ1-1; 8 bases fit TRBD1. V lost 4 bases to trimming and J lost 5 bases; unmatched junction nucleotides: 3. The CDR3 loop spans 13 amino acids. The germline gives CDR1 LNHDA, CDR2 SQIVND (reference sequence). The CDR3 DNA is TGTGCCAGTAGTAGGACAGGGTGGACTGAAGCTTTCTTT. Amino acid sequence: CASSRTGWTEAFF.

V and J are TRBV15 and TRBJ2-1, with D perhaps matching TRBD2 (6 bases). The V end lost 0 bases, the J end lost 6 bases, and 9 bases lay between the germline ends. Germline V gene lookup returns CDR1 LNHNV and CDR2 YYDKDF (reference sequence). The CDR3 loop spans 14 amino acids. The CDR3: CATSRDREVNEQFF. CDR3 coding DNA: TGTGCCACCAGCAGAGATAGGGAGGTCAATGAGCAGTTCTTC.

V is TRBV10-2 and J is TRBJ1-1, with a possible D match to TRBD1 (5 bases). Looked up from germline, CDR1 is WSHSY and CDR2 is SAAADI. Trimming removed 8 bases at V and 3 bases at J, with 16 bases between. The CDR3 covers 14 residues. The CDR3 region has the DNA TGCGCCAGCGTAGACCCAGACAGTTACACTGAAGCTTTCTTT. Its translation: CASVDPDSYTEAFF.

This sequence joins TRBV30 and TRBJ1-1, with 12 bases that match TRBD1. This CDR3 region has 16 residues. In germline, CDR1 is GTSNPN, CDR2 SVGIG (reference sequence). V was clipped by 3 bases and J by 4 bases; unmatched bases: 9. DNA for the CDR3: TGTGCCTGGAGCTCATACCGGGACAGGGGGCCCACTGAAGCTTTCTTT. This codes for CAWSSYRDRGPTEAFF.

The V call is TRBV7-9, the J call TRBJ1-2; no definite D call. V lost 4 bases and J lost 6, with 15 bases in between. Germline V gene lookup returns CDR1 SEHNR and CDR2 FQNEAQ (reference sequence). This CDR3 has 14 amino acids. CDR3 region: CASSSYTGSDGYTF. The CDR3, as DNA: TGTGCCAGCAGCTCCTACACGGGGTCCGATGGCTACACCTTC.

This clone has a handful of counts. In the same sample, other DNA sequences code for this CDR3. The gene calls are TRBV28 and TRBJ2-5, with 8 nucleotides matching TRBD1. V was clipped by 4 bases and J by 4 bases; unmatched bases: 5. Germline lookup yields CDR1 MDHEN and CDR2 SYDVKM. The CDR3 runs 14 residues. The CDR3 is CASSYGQGRETQYF. The CDR3 DNA reads as TGTGCCAGCAGTTATGGACAGGGTCGAGAGACCCAGTACTTC.

This clone was picked up a small number of times. V and J are TRBV27 and TRBJ1-2, with D maybe TRBD1 (5 bases). Germline CDR1 and CDR2: MNHEY and SMNVEV (reference sequence). This CDR3 is built from 13 residues. Trimming removed 2 bases from V and 1 base from J, with 5 bases in between. The chain's CDR3 is CASSLQGNYGYTF. The CDR3 nucleotides are TGTGCCAGCAGTTTACAGGGTAACTATGGCTACACCTTC.

V usage is TRBV19 and J usage is TRBJ1-5, with a tentative D call TRBD1 (6 bases). The CDR3 is 15 residues long. Germline loops: CDR1 LNHDA, CDR2 SQIVND (reference sequence). Trimming removed 5 bases from V and 2 bases from J, with 13 bases in between. CDR3: CASSYRDNGNQPQHF. In DNA, the CDR3 is TGTGCCAGTAGTTACCGGGACAACGGCAATCAGCCCCAGCATTTT.

As regards this clone: This same CDR3 is encoded by further DNA sequences in the sample. This sequence joins TRBV5-4 and TRBJ2-3; 7 nucleotides match TRBD1. With V trimmed by 5 bases and J by 0 bases, 3 bases remained unmatched. Germline V CDR1 and CDR2: SGHNT, YYREEE (reference sequence). The CDR3 length is 14 residues. The CDR3 region is CASSRQGSTDTQYF. CDR3 bases: TGTGCCAGCAGTAGACAGGGTAGCACAGATACGCAGTATTTT.

V usage is TRBV6-5 and J usage is TRBJ1-1; 8 nucleotides agree with TRBD1. This CDR3 comprises 14 residues. Germline CDR1 is MNHEY and CDR2 is SVGAGI. J gave up 7 bases and V 0 bases, and 4 bases lay outside the gene matches. CDR3 DNA sequence: TGTGCCAGCAGTTACTCCCTTGGACAGGGTGAAGCTTTCTTT. Amino acids: CASSYSLGQGEAFF.

This sequence joins TRBV27 and TRBJ2-6; 10 bases are a match to TRBD2. V was pared by 6 bases and J by 0 bases, with 2 bases of the junction left unmatched. CDR1 is MNHEY and CDR2 is SMNVEV in the germline V gene (reference sequence). This CDR3 has 16 residues. In DNA, the CDR3 is TGTGCCAGCAGCCTAGCGGGAGTCTCTGGGGCCAACGTCCTGACTTTC. It codes for CASSLAGVSGANVLTF.